The source of this TCR beta chain is a study of radiation and T cells in renal cell carcinoma. Study conclusions and caveats: In blood, top tumor clones expanded by 2 weeks, shrinking by 4.

About this clone: Its antigen is not identified.

Measured with immunoSEQ multiplex PCR; TCRdb has only the in-frame clones, and not every one. The table lists more than 75,000 clones, 86% of them singletons. V was pared by 3 bases and J by 0 bases, with 15 bases of the junction left unmatched. CDR3 size: 20 residues. CDR1 MGHRA and CDR2 YSYEKL come from the germline V gene. The time point was: blood 2 weeks post-SBRT. Sample treatment: 15 Gy SBRT to primary tumor, nephrectomy 4 weeks later. Blood was sampled at baseline, 2 weeks and 4 weeks after SBRT. This renal cell carcinoma was of the clear cell type. J is TRBJ1-4 and V is TRBV4-1; TRBD1 agrees at 8 bases. This clonotype originated in a woman aged 45-65 years with renal cell carcinoma. The starting material was blood, obtained from a patient whose treatment included radiotherapy and nephrectomy. CDR3 coding DNA: TGCGCCAGCAGCCACATAAGACAGGGGAGGATCGTAACAACTAATGAAAAACTGTTTTTT. Protein sequence: CASSHIRQGRIVTTNEKLFF.